The 24 T cell receptor beta chains given below trace back to one sample, sequenced in a study of beta chain features in type 1 diabetes. These receptors lack a known antigen. Findings and caveats of the study: TCRB CDR3s were moderately but significantly shorter in Type 1 diabetes patients in all four CD4+ subsets.

Expressed TCRB transcripts were sequenced after all isolated RNA was converted to cDNA. Some clones are missing from TCRdb's copy, which holds only in-frame ones; the method was immunoSEQ multiplex PCR. The sample records roughly 330,000 clones, roughly 13% being singletons. Sequencing was done on a sample of naive CD4+ T cells from blood. The receptors come from a woman under 30 with type 1 diabetes.

The CDR3 coding sequence is TGTGCCAGCTCACCACCGAGGGCGGGAGGAGATACGCAGTATTTT. Its protein is CASSPPRAGGDTQYF. The V gene is TRBV18, the J gene TRBJ2-3, with TRBD2 matching over 8 bases. Losses at the gene ends were 0 bases for V and 5 bases for J; bases not matched to a gene: 4. CDR1 KGHSH and CDR2 LQKENI come from the germline V gene. This CDR3 spans 15 amino acids.

V gene TRBV11-2 combines with J gene TRBJ2-3, with 8 bases matching TRBD2. Germline V gene data show CDR1 as SGHAT and CDR2 as FQNNGV. V was pared by 6 bases and J by 3 bases, with 5 bases of the junction left unmatched. This CDR3 has 14 residues. The CDR3 loop is CASRRLARTDTQYF. The CDR3, as DNA: TGTGCCAGCAGAAGACTAGCGAGAACAGATACGCAGTATTTT.

Note on this clone: Other DNA sequences in the sample encode the same CDR3. The V call is TRBV6-5, the J call TRBJ1-1; D ambiguous. The CDR3 runs 13 residues. CDR1 is MNHEY and CDR2 is SVGAGI in the germline V gene. The V and J ends lost 0 bases and 0 bases respectively, with 2 bases between them. The CDR3 region is CASSYSVNTEAFF. In DNA, the CDR3 is TGTGCCAGCAGTTACTCCGTGAACACTGAAGCTTTCTTT.

This clone has just a few counts. V and J are TRBV5-1 and TRBJ1-2; D is ambiguous. CDR1 and CDR2 from the germline V gene are SGHRS and YFSETQ. The CDR3 covers 14 residues. V lost 3 bases and J 4 bases, leaving 13 bases between the germline ends. The CDR3, as DNA: TGCGCCAGCAGCTCCTCCTGGGAGGCCTATGGCTACACCTTC. It encodes CASSSSWEAYGYTF.

This clone was detected only a few times. This sequence joins TRBV11-3 and TRBJ2-1, with 11 nucleotides matching TRBD2. Germline CDR1 SGHNT, CDR2 YENEEA. This CDR3 spans 17 amino acids. J lost 4 bases, V lost 4 bases, and 9 bases had no gene match. CDR3 region: CASSSAFSGRAYNEQFF. The CDR3 nucleotides are TGTGCCAGCAGCTCCGCGTTTAGCGGGAGGGCATACAATGAGCAGTTCTTC.

J is TRBJ1-4 and V is TRBV18; 10 nucleotides match TRBD1. The germline V gene has CDR1 KGHSH and CDR2 LQKENI. V was clipped by 3 bases and J by 8 bases; unmatched bases: 0. The CDR3 extends over 13 amino acids. DNA for the CDR3: TGTGCCAGCTCACCGACAGGGGGCGAAAAACTGTTTTTT. It encodes CASSPTGGEKLFF.

V and J are TRBV9 and TRBJ2-3, with 13 nucleotides matching TRBD2. Trimming removed 0 bases from V and 4 bases from J; junction bases left unmatched: 5. The CDR3 is 17 residues long. Germline CDR1 SGDLS, CDR2 YYNGEE. The CDR3 DNA follows: TGTGCCAGCAGCGTAGGACTAGCGGGAGGTTTCGCAGATACGCAGTATTTT. It encodes CASSVGLAGGFADTQYF.

The sample holds a few counts of this clone. Other DNA sequences in the sample encode the same CDR3. The chain is built from TRBV5-6 and TRBJ1-1; TRBD1 matches 7 bases. The junction had 1 base not matched to a gene; V was cut back by 4 bases and J by 4 bases. Germline V lookup: CDR1 SGHDT, CDR2 YYEEEE. The CDR3 loop spans 12 amino acids. The DNA for the CDR3 is TGTGCCAGCAGCCCAGGGGGCACTGAAGCTTTCTTT. Amino acid sequence: CASSPGGTEAFF.

This clone was seen a few times. The J gene is TRBJ1-2, the V gene TRBV18, with 7 positions matching TRBD1. The germline V gene encodes CDR1 KGHSH and CDR2 LQKENI. The CDR3 has 14 amino acids. V dropped 2 bases and J dropped 8; count of bases not matched to a gene: 8. CDR3 sequence (DNA): TGTGCCAGCTCACCAGTGACAGGGTCTGGAGGCTACACCTTC. Translation: CASSPVTGSGGYTF.

This clone has more than one count but fewer than ten. The genes are TRBV9 and TRBJ2-5, with 7 positions matching TRBD1. The germline CDR1 and CDR2 sequences are SGDLS and YYNGEE. The CDR3 totals 15 residues. V was pared by 0 bases and J by 4 bases, with 6 bases of the junction left unmatched. Written as DNA, the CDR3 is TGTGCCAGCAGCGTAGGGGACAGAGGGCGAGAGACCCAGTACTTC. Amino acid sequence: CASSVGDRGRETQYF.

The sample holds a few counts of this clone. The chain joins TRBV7-2 to TRBJ2-7; 9 nucleotides align to TRBD2. The ends lost 3 bases at V and 7 bases at J; junction bases unmatched: 7. There are 14 residues in the CDR3. Looked up from germline, CDR1 is SGHTA and CDR2 is FQGNSA. DNA of the CDR3: TGTGCCAGCAGCTTTTCTAGCGGGATAGGGGAGCAGTACGTC. Residues: CASSFSSGIGEQYV.

This sequence joins TRBV6-1 and TRBJ2-3; the D gene is possibly TRBD2 (5 bases). Germline lookup yields CDR1 MNHNS and CDR2 SASEGT. CDR3 size: 12 residues. V was pared by 5 bases and J by 5 bases, with 8 bases between. CDR3 in amino acids: CASSRTEDTQYF. Here the CDR3 DNA reads TGTGCCAGCAGTCGGACTGAAGATACGCAGTATTTT.

This chain links TRBV28 with TRBJ2-7; 9 bases match TRBD2. V shed 5 bases and J 6 bases; nucleotides not matched to a gene: 11. In germline, CDR1 is MDHEN, CDR2 SYDVKM. The CDR3 extends over 15 amino acids. For the CDR3, the DNA is TGTGCCAGCAGTGCTTCGACTAGCGGACCCCTCGAGCAGTACTTC. This codes for CASSASTSGPLEQYF.

This clone was counted between two and nine times. This rearrangement joins TRBV10-3 to TRBJ2-2; D is ambiguous. V was shortened by 7 bases and J by 1 base, with 10 bases between the two germline ends. This CDR3 has 14 amino acids. Germline V lookup: CDR1 ENHRY, CDR2 SYGVKD. The CDR3 loop is CAITAGRNTGELFF. The CDR3 DNA follows: TGTGCCATCACGGCAGGTCGGAACACCGGGGAGCTGTTTTTT.

This clone came up a few times. The rearrangement uses TRBV30 and TRBJ2-7; D possibly corresponds to TRBD1 (6 bases). The V and J ends lost 4 bases and 3 bases respectively, with 7 bases between them. Germline assignment: CDR1 GTSNPN and CDR2 SVGIG (reference sequence). CDR3 size: 11 residues. The CDR3 DNA sequence: TGTGCCTGGAAACAGGGCTACGAGCAGTACGTC. Encoded protein: CAWKQGYEQYV.

This clone was counted a few times. The genes are TRBV6-5 and TRBJ1-5, with D unclear. Per germline, CDR1 MNHEY and CDR2 SVGAGI. The CDR3 length is 13 residues. The ends were cut back, 3 bases at V and 8 bases at J, with 11 bases in the middle. The CDR3 DNA reads as TGTGCCAGCAGTTATCGGGGAAGAGAGCCCCAGCATTTT. Translation: CASSYRGREPQHF.

This clone was observed a few times. V is TRBV30 and J is TRBJ2-4; 11 nucleotides align to TRBD2. This CDR3 has 15 amino acids. V lost 3 bases, J lost 1 base, and 2 bases stayed unmatched. Germline V gene lookup returns CDR1 GTSNPN and CDR2 SVGIG (reference sequence). The CDR3 protein is CAWRGTSGAKNIQYF. The CDR3 nucleotides read TGTGCCTGGAGGGGGACTAGCGGTGCCAAAAACATTCAGTACTTC.

The rearrangement links TRBV7-9 to TRBJ1-3, with 9 bases identical to TRBD1. CDR3 length equals 15 residues. Germline CDR1 SEHNR, CDR2 FQNEAQ (reference sequence). V shed 4 bases and J 3 bases; nucleotides not matched to a gene: 4. CDR3 in amino acids: CASSSGQGNGNTIYF. The CDR3 DNA is TGTGCCAGCAGCTCCGGACAGGGGAATGGAAACACCATATATTTT.

J is TRBJ2-1 and V is TRBV5-6; 7 nucleotides agree with TRBD1. The V gene's germline CDR1 is SGHDT and CDR2 YYEEEE. This CDR3 has 14 amino acids. V shed 3 bases and J 6 bases; nucleotides not matched to a gene: 6. CDR3 sequence reads: CASSWGQTFNEQFF. Here the CDR3 DNA reads TGTGCCAGCAGCTGGGGACAGACCTTCAATGAGCAGTTCTTC.

This clone has more than one count but fewer than ten. The rearrangement joins TRBV6-6 to TRBJ2-3; 13 bases are a match to TRBD2. CDR3 length equals 14 residues. The junction had 7 bases not matched to a gene; V was cut back by 9 bases and J by 7 bases. Germline CDR1 MNHNY, CDR2 SVGAGI (reference sequence). The CDR3, as DNA: TGTGCCAGTCTACGGACTAGCGGGAGTAATACGCAGTATTTT. Translating it yields CASLRTSGSNTQYF.

The chain's CDR3 is CASSATSGRGDTQYF. For the CDR3, the DNA is TGTGCCAGCAGCGCGACTAGCGGGAGGGGAGATACGCAGTATTTT. The rearrangement links TRBV11-2 to TRBJ2-3; TRBD2 aligns across 14 bases. Germline CDR1 is SGHAT and CDR2 is FQNNGV. There are 15 residues in the CDR3. With 5 bases clipped from V and 5 bases from J, the junction kept 3 bases outside the gene matches. The full variable domain, completed using reference TRBV11-2 and TRBJ2-3, is EAGVAQSPRYKIIEKRQSVAFWCNPISGHATLYWYQQILGQGPKLLIQFQNNGVVDDSQLPKDRFSAERLKGVDSTLKIQPAKLEDSAVYLCASSATSGRGDTQYFGPGTRLTVL.

This chain links TRBV6-1 with TRBJ1-4; D unresolved. The V gene lost 5 bases and the J gene lost 0 bases, with 7 bases spanning the gap. The CDR3 is 14 residues long. Germline CDR1 and CDR2: MNHNS and SASEGT. The CDR3 loop reads CASSSHATNEKLFF. DNA for the CDR3: TGTGCCAGCAGTAGCCATGCAACTAATGAAAAACTGTTTTTT.

The CDR3 nucleotides are TGTGCCAGTAAAAGGACAGGGGGATCCTACGAGCAGTACTTC. Translation: CASKRTGGSYEQYF. The chain employs TRBV19 and TRBJ2-7; TRBD1 matches 10 bases. Trimming took 7 bases from V and 1 from J; bases not matched to a gene: 4. The germline CDR1 and CDR2 sequences are LNHDA and SQIVND (reference sequence). This CDR3 has 14 residues.

This clone was detected a few times. This specimen includes other DNA sequences encoding the same CDR3. This rearrangement joins TRBV5-1 to TRBJ2-3; 10 bases are a match to TRBD2. J was trimmed by 3 bases and V by 4 bases; bases with no gene match: 2. This CDR3 contains 14 residues. CDR1 and CDR2 from the germline V gene are SGHRS and YFSETQ. The CDR3 sequence: CASSLGLATDTQYF. The CDR3, as DNA: TGCGCCAGCAGCCTGGGACTAGCGACAGATACGCAGTATTTT.